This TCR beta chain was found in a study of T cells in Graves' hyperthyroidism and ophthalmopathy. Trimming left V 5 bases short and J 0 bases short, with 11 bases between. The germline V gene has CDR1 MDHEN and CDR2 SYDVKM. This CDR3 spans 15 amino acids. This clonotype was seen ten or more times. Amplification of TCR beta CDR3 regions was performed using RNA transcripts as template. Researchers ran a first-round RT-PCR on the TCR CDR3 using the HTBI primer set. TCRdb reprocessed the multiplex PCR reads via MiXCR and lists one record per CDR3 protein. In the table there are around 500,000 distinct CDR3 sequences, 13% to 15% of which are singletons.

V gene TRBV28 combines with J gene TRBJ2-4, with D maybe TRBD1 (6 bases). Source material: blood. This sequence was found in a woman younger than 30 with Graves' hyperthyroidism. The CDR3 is CASSPTRGAKNIQYF. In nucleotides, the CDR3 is TGTGCCAGCAGTCCGACCAGGGGAGCCAAAAACATTCAGTACTTC. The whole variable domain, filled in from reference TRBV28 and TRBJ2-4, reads DVKVTQSSRYLVKRTGEKVFLECVQDMDHENMFWYRQDPGLGLRLIYFSYDVKMKEKGDIPEGYSVSREKKERFSLILESASTNQTSMYLCASSPTRGAKNIQYFGAGTRLSVL.